A few counts support the clone carrying this TCR beta chain. Its target is not known. Extracted from the samples, RNA was reverse transcribed into cDNA to serve as the sequencing template. This table comes from immunoSEQ multiplex PCR, and its TCRdb copy is limited to in-frame clones, with some not included. The data contain some 220,000 clones, roughly 56% of them singletons. These data come from a study of CD8+ T cells in alopecia areata. General observations from the study: Scalp sample sequencing also detects resident alphabeta T cells of normal skin.

Treatment described: oral pan-JAK inhibitor, 5-10 mg twice daily. Germline CDR1 and CDR2: MNHNY and SVGAGI (reference sequence). The length of the CDR3 is 15 residues. Trimming pared 6 bases from V and 0 bases from J, leaving 11 bases between. The rearrangement joins TRBV6-6 to TRBJ2-2; D possibly corresponds to TRBD2 (7 bases). This TCR derives from a human donor with alopecia areata. The material sequenced was CD4+ T cells sorted from blood, taken at week 4, from a patient treated with tofacitinib. The CDR3 sequence: CASRTGGANTGELFF. CDR3 nucleotides: TGTGCCAGCAGGACGGGGGGCGCGAACACCGGGGAGCTGTTTTTT.